This T cell receptor (beta chain) was sequenced during a study of T cell responses to AZD1222 COVID-19 vaccine. This table comes from immunoSEQ multiplex PCR, and its TCRdb copy is limited to in-frame clones, with some not included. Of 68,000 or so clones in the sample, over 60% were seen once. The germline V and J ends were trimmed by 5 bases and 6 bases, with 17 bases remaining between them. The germline CDR1 and CDR2 sequences are SEHNR and FQNEAQ (reference sequence). The CDR3 is 16 residues long. This material consisted of peripheral blood, taken on day 0 of AZD1222 vaccination. The receptor's source is an adult in good health. This chain links TRBV7-9 with TRBJ1-6, with D possibly TRBD1 on 6 matching bases. In DNA, the CDR3 is TGTGCCAGCAGCACTACCGGGACACTCCTTAATTCACCCCTCCACTTT. Protein: CASSTTGTLLNSPLHF.